This T cell receptor beta chain came from a study of STAT5B mutations in CD4+ large granular lymphocyte leukemia (dated by TCRdb to 2021 to 2024). Study-wide context: Among the healthy controls, the CDR3 'QG' motif was associated with a particular HLA allele. The study compared the TCRbeta repertoires of patients with CD4+ T-cell large granular lymphocyte leukemia against those of healthy blood donors. Flow cytometry performed on FACSCanto II or FACSVerse showed that the purified fractions had more than 95% purity among lymphocytes. Summary of the overall study and its limitations: TRBV06-family usage was enriched among the top patient clones (8/27) compared with healthy controls (2/35). The data were not HLA-matched, and the higher clonality in CD4+ T-LGLL than in CD8+ T-LGLL could be due to the relatively small sample size. Each patient's main leukemic clonotypes were private, but less than 30% of these clonotypes showed up at low frequency in the non-leukemic repertoires of other patients. Greater clonality appeared to be present in CD4-sorted patient repertoires than in healthy CD4+ repertoires, and the difference was retained after the putative leukemic clones were removed.

The healthy control group was made up of fewer than 40 blood donors, and the Finnish Red Cross blood service supplied their buffy coats. All TCR-sequenced material derived from peripheral blood: patient blood samples and healthy donor buffy coats. Peripheral blood mononuclear cells were isolated by Ficoll-Hypaque gradient centrifugation. Magnetic purification was used to isolate CD4+ cells from the buffy coats of the healthy controls. Genomic DNA was extracted using the Gentra Puregene Cell and Tissue kit, and a Qubit 2.0 fluorometer was used to quantify it. TCRbeta rearrangements were sequenced from genomic DNA using the immunoSEQ assay at survey resolution. The authors' analysis ran thus. In the TCR sequencing data, the lowest productive clonotype frequency that could be detected was 2.59 x 10-5. Only productive TCRbeta rearrangements, defined as complete and in-frame sequences, were included in the analyses. Simpson clonality, calculated in the immunoSEQ Analyzer version 3.0, was used as the measure of sample clonality. Clones were grouped by frequency into very rare, small, medium, large (1-20%) or hyperexpanded (>20%) categories. Generation probabilities were estimated with OLGA 1.2.3, V-gene circos plots were generated with VDJtools, specificities were searched for in VDJdb, and CDR3 motifs were identified with GLIPH. TCRdb re-hosts the immuneACCESS table, in-frame sequences only. Its copies lack some clones; in the studies checked, an unresolved V gene accounts for under half of them, and the cause for the rest is not known. V and J calls and clone size come straight from that table; D and trimming were deduced from the DNA. For this sample there are tens of thousands of clones; roughly three quarters appear just once. Together, the top ten hold more than 1% of the sample.

As concerns this clone: Its antigen remains unidentified. No qualities accompany the bases; no much larger clone lies one base away.

V loses 1 base, J loses 7 bases, and the germline ends lie 11 bases apart. From its cysteine to its phenylalanine, the CDR3 spans 13 amino acids. Left in the record is the CDR3 DNA by itself, 39 bases read in frame from the first base. In the germline V gene, CDR1 corresponds to SGHTA and CDR2 to FQGNSA. The receptor's source is a human donor in good health. Sequenced sample: CD4+ T cells from blood buffy coats. The rearranged chain carries TRBV7-2 and TRBJ2-7; no confident D gene assignment can be made. The nucleotides are TGTGCCAGCAGCTTAGAGGCTAGGCGGGAGCAGTACTTC. Its protein is CASSLEARREQYF.